Below, 30 T cell receptor beta chains from the same sample are listed, as sequenced in a study of cytomegalovirus exposure and HLA in healthy donors. The table came from immunoSEQ multiplex PCR; TCRdb's copy has only in-frame clones and leaves some out. The repertoire includes approximately 300,000 clones, roughly 90% of them detected once, and under 0.85% sits in the top ten. Source material: PBMCs. These receptors originate from a woman between 18 and 30 years old in good health and CMV-seronegative.

V is TRBV4-1 and J is TRBJ1-3; D gene uncertain. Trimming shortened V by 0 bases and J by 0 bases, and 12 bases separated the two germline ends. The CDR3 extends over 17 amino acids. The V gene's germline CDR1 is MGHRA and CDR2 YSYEKL. As DNA, the CDR3 is TGCGCCAGCAGCCAAGATAGGATCGGGTACTCTGGAAACACCATATATTTT. Its protein product is CASSQDRIGYSGNTIYF.

The chain combines TRBV7-2 with TRBJ2-2; TRBD2 matches 9 bases. Trimming removed 5 bases from V and 2 bases from J; junction bases left unmatched: 3. Germline values: CDR1 SGHTA, CDR2 FQGNSA. This CDR3 is built from 15 residues. The CDR3 loop reads CASSGTSINTGELFF. The CDR3 region has the DNA TGTGCCAGCAGCGGGACTAGCATTAACACCGGGGAGCTGTTTTTT.

This chain joins TRBV25-1 and TRBJ1-1, with D possibly matching TRBD1 (5 bases). Germline CDR1 and CDR2: MGHDK and SYGVNS. The CDR3 spans 15 residues. V was shortened by 2 bases and J by 0 bases, with 10 bases between the two germline ends. The CDR3 here is CASSEPRGMNTEAFF. CDR3 sequence (DNA): TGTGCCAGCAGTGAACCGCGGGGCATGAACACTGAAGCTTTCTTT.

In nucleotides, the CDR3 is TGTGCCAGCAGCAAGGGACAAGCCTTCGGAGAGCAGTACTTC. It encodes CASSKGQAFGEQYF. The rearrangement links TRBV5-4 to TRBJ2-7; a weak D match, TRBD1 (6 bases). The CDR3 is 14 residues long. Germline values: CDR1 SGHNT, CDR2 YYREEE (reference sequence). V shed 4 bases and J shed 7 bases, with 18 bases lying between them.

The chain couples TRBV28 to TRBJ2-1; TRBD2 agrees at 8 bases. The V segment lost 6 bases and the J segment 6 bases; nucleotides outside the gene matches: 4. This CDR3 has 13 residues. Germline V gene data show CDR1 as MDHEN and CDR2 as SYDVKM. The CDR3 nucleotides read TGTGCCAGCAGAGGTAGCGGGGTCAATGAGCAGTTCTTC. This gives the protein CASRGSGVNEQFF.

The gene calls are TRBV7-3 and TRBJ1-2; D unclear. The length of the CDR3 is 14 residues. The V gene lost 5 bases and the J gene lost 6 bases, with 16 bases spanning the gap. The germline gives CDR1 SGHTA, CDR2 FQGTGA. The chain's CDR3 is CASSPTGGADGYTF. CDR3 nucleotide sequence: TGTGCCAGCAGCCCTACCGGAGGAGCTGATGGCTACACCTTC.

J is TRBJ2-3 and V is TRBV5-1, with D hard to call. The CDR3 totals 12 residues. The V end was cut by 0 bases, the J end by 4 bases, with 3 bases between. Germline CDR1 is SGHRS and CDR2 is YFSETQ. The CDR3 protein is CASSLEPDTQYF. The CDR3 DNA follows: TGCGCCAGCAGCTTGGAGCCAGATACGCAGTATTTT.

About this clone itself: A junction boundary mismatches the germline segment, possibly from a read error. CDR3 sequence reads: CASSSTENTEAFF. In nucleotides, the CDR3 is TGTGCTAGCAGCAGTACAGAGAACACTGAAGCTTTCTTT. The chain combines TRBV7-7 with TRBJ1-1, with D hard to call. Germline CDR1 reads SSHAT; CDR2 reads FNYEAQ (reference sequence). This CDR3 is built from 13 residues.

The chain carries TRBV18 and TRBJ1-2, with D maybe TRBD1 (5 bases). V was trimmed by 2 bases and J by 4 bases, leaving 11 bases between them. CDR1 is KGHSH, CDR2 LQKENI, per germline. The CDR3 contains 14 residues. The CDR3 nucleotides read TGTGCCAGCTCACCAAGGACACCCTCCTATGGCTACACCTTC. Its translation: CASSPRTPSYGYTF. Full variable domain (rest looked up from reference TRBV18 and TRBJ1-2): NAGVMQNPRHLVRRRGQEARLRCSPMKGHSHVYWYRQLPEEGLKFMVYLQKENIIDESGMPKERFSAEFPKEGPSILRIQQVVRGDSAAYFCASSPRTPSYGYTFGSGTRLTVV.

This clone was recorded once. The chain employs TRBV12-5 and TRBJ1-1, with TRBD1 matching over 7 bases. The CDR3 consists of 12 residues. Looked up from germline, CDR1 is LGHNT and CDR2 is FRNRAP. The J segment lost 8 bases and the V segment lost 7 bases, leaving 7 bases of the junction unmatched. CDR3 DNA sequence: TGTGCTAGTGCCGACCGACAGGGAGAAGCTTTCTTT. It specifies CASADRQGEAFF.

Worth noting for this clone: Other DNA variants within this sample encode the same CDR3. The CDR3 DNA is TGCGCCAGCAGCACCGGCACAGCTAACTATGGCTACACCTTC. Its protein is CASSTGTANYGYTF. V gene TRBV5-1 combines with J gene TRBJ1-2; no clear D gene. Germline values: CDR1 SGHRS, CDR2 YFSETQ. The CDR3 is 14 amino acids. V dropped 4 bases and J dropped 0 bases, with 10 bases sitting between them.

The chain joins TRBV4-2 to TRBJ2-6; 7 positions match TRBD2. The CDR3 totals 16 residues. The ends lost 5 bases at V and 2 bases at J; junction bases unmatched: 6. Looked up from germline, CDR1 is LGHNA and CDR2 is YNFKEQ. The CDR3 region has the DNA TGTGCCAGCAGCGTTGAGGCGGGAGCTGGGGCCAACGTCCTGACTTTC. As protein: CASSVEAGAGANVLTF.

CDR3 sequence: CASIGLNTEAFF. For the CDR3, the DNA is TGTGCCAGCATCGGTCTAAACACTGAAGCTTTCTTT. V and J are TRBV6-6 and TRBJ1-1; no firm D call. With 7 bases removed from V and 2 bases from J, the gap between germline ends came to 8 bases. This CDR3 region has 12 residues. Looked up from germline, CDR1 is MNHNY and CDR2 is SVGAGI (reference sequence).

This rearrangement joins TRBV4-3 to TRBJ1-5; D may be TRBD1 (5 bases). Germline V gene data show CDR1 as LGHNA and CDR2 as YSLEER. The CDR3 contains 18 residues. V was clipped by 0 bases and J by 0 bases, with 15 bases between them. CDR3: CASSQEWGVYSSNQPQHF. CDR3 DNA: TGCGCCAGCAGCCAAGAGTGGGGGGTCTATTCTAGCAATCAGCCCCAGCATTTT.

The DNA of the CDR3 is TGTGCCAGCAGCCCATATCAGAGCACAGATACGCAGTATTTT. Its protein product is CASSPYQSTDTQYF. V and J are TRBV5-6 and TRBJ2-3; D unclear. Germline V lookup: CDR1 SGHDT, CDR2 YYEEEE. The CDR3 loop spans 14 amino acids. V lost 4 bases and J 0 bases, leaving 9 bases between the germline ends.

V gene TRBV5-4 combines with J gene TRBJ2-3; TRBD1 matches at 12 bases. CDR3 length equals 18 residues. The germline V gene has CDR1 SGHNT and CDR2 YYREEE (reference sequence). V lost 0 bases, J lost 1 base, and 6 bases stayed unmatched. CDR3 loop: CASSLGDRGLSGTDTQYF. CDR3 DNA: TGTGCCAGCAGCTTGGGGGACAGGGGGCTATCTGGCACAGATACGCAGTATTTT.

The chain carries TRBV6-1 and TRBJ2-7; a weak D match, TRBD2 (5 bases). This CDR3 is built from 16 residues. V lost 4 bases and J lost 2, with 18 bases in between. Germline CDR1 reads MNHNS; CDR2 reads SASEGT. This chain's CDR3 is CASSALGLLGAYEQYF. The DNA for the CDR3 is TGTGCCAGCAGTGCCCTAGGACTTCTAGGTGCCTACGAGCAGTACTTC.

J is TRBJ2-5 and V is TRBV6-6, with a tentative D call TRBD2 (6 bases). The V gene lost 6 bases and the J gene lost 1 base, with 12 bases spanning the gap. The CDR3 spans 14 residues. Germline CDR1 MNHNY, CDR2 SVGAGI (reference sequence). CDR3 amino acids: CASSKRGGQETQYF. As DNA, the CDR3 is TGTGCCAGCAGCAAAAGGGGAGGCCAAGAGACCCAGTACTTC.

The gene calls are TRBV4-3 and TRBJ2-7; 7 bases agree with TRBD2. CDR3 length equals 16 residues. The V and J ends lost 0 bases and 4 bases, in that order; junction bases with no gene match: 9. Per germline, CDR1 LGHNA and CDR2 YSLEER. This CDR3 reads CASSQDREGEQYEQYF. The CDR3 DNA reads TGCGCCAGCAGCCAAGACAGGGAGGGAGAACAGTACGAGCAGTACTTC.

J is TRBJ2-3 and V is TRBV5-4; 9 nucleotides match TRBD2. Germline V gene sequence: CDR1 SGHNT, CDR2 YYREEE (reference sequence). Trimming removed 4 bases from V and 9 bases from J; junction bases left unmatched: 12. CDR3 length: 15 amino acids. The CDR3 spells CASSVTSGPLETQYF. The CDR3 DNA reads TGTGCCAGCAGCGTGACTAGCGGACCCCTAGAGACGCAGTATTTT. Combining the CDR3 with reference TRBV5-4 and TRBJ2-3 gives the whole variable domain ETGVTQSPTHLIKTRGQQVTLRCSSQSGHNTVSWYQQALGQGPQFIFQYYREEENGRGNFPPRFSGLQFPNYSSELNVNALELDDSALYLCASSVTSGPLETQYFGPGTRLTVL.

The chain recombines TRBV4-3 with TRBJ1-2, with D tentatively TRBD1 (6 bases). The CDR3 is made up of 16 amino acids. V was trimmed by 1 base and J by 7 bases, leaving 19 bases between them. Germline CDR1 LGHNA, CDR2 YSLEER. CDR3 DNA: TGCGCCAGCAGCCAAGGGGGAACAGGGCCCCTATCTGGCTACACCTTC. It specifies CASSQGGTGPLSGYTF.

About this clone itself: Its ends do not fully match the called genes, so a read error is possible. The chain carries TRBV2 and TRBJ2-2; weak D call: TRBD1 (8 bases). CDR1 is SNHLY, CDR2 FYNNEI, per germline. CDR3 length: 15 amino acids. The CDR3 is CASSGGSRDRWELFF. Here the CDR3 DNA reads TGTGCCAGTAGTGGCGGGAGCAGGGACAGGTGGGAGCTGTTTTTT.

The chain uses TRBV4-3 and TRBJ1-2; perhaps TRBD1 as D (6 bases). CDR1 is LGHNA and CDR2 is YSLEER in the germline V gene. This CDR3 contains 15 residues. Trimming left V 0 bases short and J 4 bases short, with 12 bases between. CDR3 protein: CASSQDVPGVYGYTF. In nucleotides, the CDR3 is TGCGCCAGCAGCCAAGATGTCCCAGGGGTCTATGGCTACACCTTC.

This rearrangement joins TRBV7-2 to TRBJ1-5; tentatively, D is TRBD1 (5 bases). In germline, CDR1 is SGHTA, CDR2 FQGNSA. This CDR3 spans 11 amino acids. The CDR3 here is CQKRGFQPQHF. The CDR3 nucleotides read TGTCAAAAAAGGGGCTTCCAGCCCCAGCATTTT.

This chain connects TRBV6-1 to TRBJ2-1, with TRBD2 matching 9 bases. After removal of 6 bases from V and 8 bases from J, the junction contained 5 bases not matched to a gene. This CDR3 contains 13 residues. Germline CDR1 MNHNS, CDR2 SASEGT. DNA for the CDR3: TGTGCCAGCAGCGTAGCGGGAGATTATGAGCAGTTCTTC. This encodes CASSVAGDYEQFF.

The gene calls are TRBV6-5 and TRBJ2-7; D might be TRBD1 (5 bases). The CDR3 loop spans 15 amino acids. V lost 0 bases, J lost 3 bases, and 12 bases lay in between. Looked up from germline, CDR1 is MNHEY and CDR2 is SVGAGI. The CDR3 loop reads CASSYSPGRDYEQYF. The CDR3 coding sequence is TGTGCCAGCAGTTACTCTCCAGGGCGAGACTACGAGCAGTACTTC.

CDR3 sequence reads: CASSSRTSGLRSYEQYF. The CDR3 coding sequence is TGTGCCAGCAGCTCCCGGACTAGCGGTCTTAGGTCCTACGAGCAGTACTTC. The rearrangement links TRBV7-2 to TRBJ2-7, with 10 nucleotides matching TRBD2. There are 17 residues in the CDR3. Germline-derived CDR1 and CDR2 are SGHTA and FQGNSA. V dropped 4 bases and J dropped 1; count of bases not matched to a gene: 10.

The chain employs TRBV28 and TRBJ1-5; D call uncertain. CDR3 size: 13 residues. V lost 6 bases and J lost 9, with 15 bases in between. The germline V gene has CDR1 MDHEN and CDR2 SYDVKM. The CDR3 is CASRLEALGPQHF. The CDR3, as DNA: TGTGCCAGCAGACTCGAGGCTCTTGGGCCCCAGCATTTT.

V is TRBV4-1 and J is TRBJ2-1; TRBD2 aligns across 14 bases. CDR3 length: 16 residues. The J segment lost 10 bases and the V segment lost 1 base, leaving 6 bases of the junction unmatched. CDR1 and CDR2 from the germline V gene are MGHRA and YSYEKL. The CDR3 reads CASSQGLAGGGREQFF. The CDR3, as DNA: TGCGCCAGCAGCCAAGGACTAGCGGGAGGGGGACGGGAGCAGTTCTTC.

V gene TRBV2 combines with J gene TRBJ2-5; 7 bases agree with TRBD2. Germline assignment: CDR1 SNHLY and CDR2 FYNNEI. With 8 bases clipped from V and 4 bases from J, the junction kept 4 bases outside the gene matches. CDR3 length: 12 residues. The CDR3 sequence: CASAGVGETQYF. The DNA for the CDR3 is TGTGCCAGCGCGGGAGTCGGAGAGACCCAGTACTTC.